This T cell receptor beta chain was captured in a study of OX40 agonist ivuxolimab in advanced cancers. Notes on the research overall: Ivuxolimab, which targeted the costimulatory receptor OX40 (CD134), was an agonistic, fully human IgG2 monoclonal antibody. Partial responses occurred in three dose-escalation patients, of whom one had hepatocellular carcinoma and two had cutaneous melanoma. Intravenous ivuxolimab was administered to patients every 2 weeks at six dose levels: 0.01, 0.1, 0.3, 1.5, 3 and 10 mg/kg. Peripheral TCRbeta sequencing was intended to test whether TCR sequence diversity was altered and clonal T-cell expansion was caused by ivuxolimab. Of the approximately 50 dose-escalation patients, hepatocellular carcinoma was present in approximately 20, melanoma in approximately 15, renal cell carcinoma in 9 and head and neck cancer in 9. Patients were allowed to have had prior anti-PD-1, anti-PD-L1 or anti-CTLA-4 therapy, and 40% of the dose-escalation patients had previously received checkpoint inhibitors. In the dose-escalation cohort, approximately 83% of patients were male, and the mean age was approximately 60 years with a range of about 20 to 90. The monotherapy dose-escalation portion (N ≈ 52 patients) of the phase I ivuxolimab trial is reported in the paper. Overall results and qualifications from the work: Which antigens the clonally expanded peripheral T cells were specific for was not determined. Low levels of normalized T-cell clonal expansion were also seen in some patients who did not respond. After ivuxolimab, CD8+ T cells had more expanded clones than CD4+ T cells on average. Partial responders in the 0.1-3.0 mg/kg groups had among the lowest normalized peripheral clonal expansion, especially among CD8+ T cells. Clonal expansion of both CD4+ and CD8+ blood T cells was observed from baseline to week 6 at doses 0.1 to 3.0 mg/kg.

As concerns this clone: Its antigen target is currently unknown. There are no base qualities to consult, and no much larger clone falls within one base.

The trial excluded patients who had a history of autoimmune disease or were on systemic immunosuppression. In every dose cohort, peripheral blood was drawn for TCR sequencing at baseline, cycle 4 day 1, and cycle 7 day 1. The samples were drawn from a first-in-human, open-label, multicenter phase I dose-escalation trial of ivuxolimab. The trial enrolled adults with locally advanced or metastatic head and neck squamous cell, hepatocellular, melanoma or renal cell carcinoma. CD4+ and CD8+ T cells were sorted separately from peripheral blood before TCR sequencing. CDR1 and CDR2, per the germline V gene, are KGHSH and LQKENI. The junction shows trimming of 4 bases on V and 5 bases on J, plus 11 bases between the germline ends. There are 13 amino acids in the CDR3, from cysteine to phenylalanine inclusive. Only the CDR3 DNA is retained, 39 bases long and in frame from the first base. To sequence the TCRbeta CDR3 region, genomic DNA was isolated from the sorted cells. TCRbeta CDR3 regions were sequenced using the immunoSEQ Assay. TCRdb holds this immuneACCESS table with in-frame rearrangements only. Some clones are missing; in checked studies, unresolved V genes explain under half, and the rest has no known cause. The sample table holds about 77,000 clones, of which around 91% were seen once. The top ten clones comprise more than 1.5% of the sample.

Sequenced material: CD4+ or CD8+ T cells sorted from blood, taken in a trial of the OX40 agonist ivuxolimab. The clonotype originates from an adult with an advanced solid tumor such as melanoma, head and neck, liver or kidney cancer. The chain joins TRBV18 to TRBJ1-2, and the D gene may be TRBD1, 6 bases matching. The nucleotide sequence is TGTGCCAGCTCACTAGGACAGAATTATGGCTACACCTTC. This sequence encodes CASSLGQNYGYTF.